The clone carrying this T cell receptor (beta chain) occurred once. What it recognizes is unknown. The junction shows a germline mismatch at one end, possibly a read error. This sample was included in a study of T cells in localized non-small cell lung cancer. Points from the study as a whole: Across samples, adjacent lung featured a median roughly 60 of the top 100 tumor clones. Sequencing involved a lone tumor region, leaving heterogeneity possible.

Using immunoSEQ multiplex PCR, the repertoire was profiled, and TCRdb retains in-frame clones only, with some absent. The sample shows about 17,000 clones, around 88% of them seen only once. This CDR3 contains 11 residues. CDR1 MNHNY and CDR2 SVGAGI come from the germline V gene (reference sequence). The source is a male donor older than 55 with stage II squamous cell lung carcinoma. This rearrangement joins TRBV6-6 to TRBJ2-5; D call uncertain. The specimen was peripheral blood, collected before any cancer treatment. The CDR3, as DNA: TGTGCCAGCAGTGACGGCGCAGCGCTAAACTTC. Its protein is CASSDGAALNF.